One sample yielded the 3 T cell receptor beta chains listed below, sequenced in a study of identical twins listed by TCRdb under 2016. Library preparation employed 5' RACE. Sequencing was performed on an Illumina HiSeq 2000. TCRdb ran its own pipeline on the public reads, namely fastp trimming at Q25 and MiXCR clone calling, and kept in-frame beta chains. Entries that share a CDR3 protein sequence are merged under the most common genes and DNA. A total of about 240,000 distinct CDR3 sequences appear in this sample, 10% to 13% of them only once. Roughly 10% of the sample is taken by the ten largest. The sequencing input was memory T cells sorted from blood. This specimen's cell subset or site label, per the study, means: CD45RO+ enriched T cells. These receptors were obtained from a man aged 50 to 59 in good health.

This clonotype was detected ten times or more. The chain employs TRBV13 and TRBJ2-3, with D possibly being TRBD1 (7 bases). V was cut by 5 bases and J by 0 bases, with 15 bases left in between. The CDR3 is 16 residues long. Germline CDR1 is PRHDT and CDR2 is FYEKMQ (reference sequence). The CDR3 DNA reads as TGTGCCAGCAGCCCAGGGGGTAGCGGAAGCACAGATACGCAGTATTTT. It is translated as CASSPGGSGSTDTQYF.

The V call is TRBV14, the J call TRBJ1-2; perhaps TRBD1 as D (6 bases). The V gene's germline CDR1 is SGHDN and CDR2 FVKESK. The CDR3 has 16 residues. V lost 4 bases to trimming and J lost 5 bases, with 20 bases between them. The CDR3 region has the DNA TGTGCCAGCAGCCCGTTGGACAGTGGGGCGTTTTATGGCTACACCTTC. Encoded protein: CASSPLDSGAFYGYTF. Filled out from reference TRBV14 and TRBJ1-2, the complete variable domain reads EAGVTQFPSHSVIEKGQTVTLRCDPISGHDNLYWYRRVMGKEIKFLLHFVKESKQDESGMPNNRFLAERTGGTYSTLKVQPAELEDSGVYFCASSPLDSGAFYGYTFGSGTRLTVV.

The rearrangement joins TRBV5-5 to TRBJ1-5; D unresolved. CDR3 length equals 14 residues. Deletions cut 0 bases from V and 6 bases from J, with 10 bases between. Germline CDR1 reads SGHKS; CDR2 reads YYEKEE (reference sequence). Here the CDR3 reads CASSLAAGRQPQHF. CDR3 nucleotides: TGTGCCAGCAGCTTGGCGGCCGGTCGTCAGCCCCAGCATTTT.